Following are 20 T cell receptor beta chains from one sample sequenced in a study of long-term antiretroviral therapy in people with HIV. immunoSEQ v3.0 was run at survey level. Sequencing used immunoSEQ multiplex PCR; TCRdb keeps in-frame clones, though not all of them. The sample has 20,000 to 25,000 clones; about 82% are singletons. Sequenced here: unsorted PBMCs, sampled 1.3 years after starting antiretroviral therapy. The origin of the receptors is a man in his sixties with HIV.

The chain links TRBV9 to TRBJ2-5; no clear D. This CDR3 is 17 amino acids long. Per germline, CDR1 SGDLS and CDR2 YYNGEE. V was clipped by 4 bases and J by 5 bases, with 24 bases between them. The CDR3 protein is CASSRFSTNVWKETQYF. The DNA for the CDR3 is TGTGCCAGCAGCCGATTTTCTACGAATGTCTGGAAGGAGACCCAGTACTTC.

CDR3 DNA sequence: TGTGCCAGCAGCGTAGAGGGGTCGATGTACGAGCAGTACTTC. Translated: CASSVEGSMYEQYF. The chain has TRBV9 and TRBJ2-7, with TRBD1 as a possible D gene (5 bases). The length of the CDR3 is 14 residues. The germline V and J ends were trimmed by 0 bases and 4 bases, with 11 bases remaining between them. Germline CDR1 SGDLS, CDR2 YYNGEE.

The chain employs TRBV9 and TRBJ2-5, with 10 positions matching TRBD1. Trimming took 8 bases from V and 5 from J; bases not matched to a gene: 9. The CDR3 contains 14 residues. Germline assignment: CDR1 SGDLS and CDR2 YYNGEE. The CDR3 region is CARVGWGQGETQYF. DNA of the CDR3: TGTGCCAGGGTCGGTTGGGGACAGGGGGAGACCCAGTACTTC.

This clone has just one count. This chain connects TRBV7-2 to TRBJ2-1; 9 positions match TRBD1. Germline V gene sequence: CDR1 SGHTA, CDR2 FQGNSA. The V and J ends lost 5 bases and 9 bases, in that order; junction bases with no gene match: 17. The CDR3 runs to 17 residues. The DNA of the CDR3 is TGTGCCAGCAGCGCCAGCGTTGGACAGGGGAATGAGGGTGAGCAGTTCTTC. It specifies CASSASVGQGNEGEQFF.

J is TRBJ2-1 and V is TRBV29-1; TRBD2 matches at 11 bases. Germline CDR1 reads SQVTM; CDR2 reads ANQGSEA. The V gene end was trimmed by 6 bases and the J gene end by 1 base; junction bases not matched to a gene: 5. The CDR3 length is 15 residues. CDR3 sequence reads: CSVLGLADSYNEQFF. In nucleotides, the CDR3 is TGCAGCGTCCTGGGACTAGCGGATTCCTACAATGAGCAGTTCTTC.

This clone has only a few counts. CDR3 nucleotides: TGTGCCAGCAGCTTAGACGGGGAACCCTACAATGAGCAGTTCTTC. Amino acid sequence: CASSLDGEPYNEQFF. The V and J genes are TRBV7-3 and TRBJ2-1; D might be TRBD2 (5 bases). There are 15 residues in the CDR3. V was clipped by 2 bases and J by 2 bases, with 10 bases between them. Germline loops: CDR1 SGHTA, CDR2 FQGTGA. The variable domain in full, with the rest retrieved from reference TRBV7-3 and TRBJ2-1, is GAGVSQTPSNKVTEKGKYVELRCDPISGHTALYWYRQSLGQGPEFLIYFQGTGAADDSGLPNDRFFAVRPEGSVSTLKIQRTERGDSAVYLCASSLDGEPYNEQFFGPGTRLTVL.

The rearrangement uses TRBV27 and TRBJ2-2; D is ambiguous. Germline lookup yields CDR1 MNHEY and CDR2 SMNVEV (reference sequence). Trimming pared 3 bases from V and 2 bases from J, leaving 10 bases between. The CDR3 totals 15 residues. Here the CDR3 DNA reads TGTGCCAGCAGTTTCGCCGGGCTTAACACCGGGGAGCTGTTTTTT. Protein product: CASSFAGLNTGELFF.

The CDR3 is CASRDRGPWTPQHF. The CDR3 nucleotides are TGTGCCAGTAGAGACAGGGGACCTTGGACGCCCCAGCATTTT. This chain links TRBV2 with TRBJ1-5; TRBD1 matches 8 bases. This CDR3 has 14 amino acids. Germline CDR1 reads SNHLY; CDR2 reads FYNNEI. V gave up 9 bases and J gave up 9 bases; unmatched junction bases: 13.

The chain carries TRBV30 and TRBJ1-4; possible D gene TRBD1, 6 bases. V was shortened by 8 bases and J by 8 bases, with 21 bases between the two germline ends. Germline lookup yields CDR1 GTSNPN and CDR2 SVGIG (reference sequence). The CDR3 extends over 14 amino acids. The CDR3: CAGMGASAGEKLFF. The CDR3 DNA is TGTGCCGGGATGGGGGCTTCAGCGGGGGAAAAACTGTTTTTT.

The chain couples TRBV5-1 to TRBJ2-6, with D hard to call. Germline CDR1 SGHRS, CDR2 YFSETQ. CDR3 length: 15 amino acids. The V gene lost 1 base and the J gene lost 0 bases, with 5 bases spanning the gap. The CDR3 DNA reads TGCGCCAGCAGCTTGTTTCCCTCTGGGGCCAACGTCCTGACTTTC. Amino acids: CASSLFPSGANVLTF.

The chain combines TRBV27 with TRBJ2-7; 9 nucleotides line up with TRBD1. CDR1 and CDR2 (germline): MNHEY, SMNVEV (reference sequence). The CDR3 runs 16 residues. The J segment lost 2 bases and the V segment lost 3 bases, leaving 8 bases of the junction unmatched. For the CDR3, the DNA is TGTGCCAGCAGTTTTAAGGGGACAGGGACCCCCTACGAGCAGTACTTC. Encoded protein: CASSFKGTGTPYEQYF.

A few counts support this clone. This chain joins TRBV9 and TRBJ2-7; D unresolved. V was trimmed by 0 bases and J by 3 bases, leaving 13 bases between them. The CDR3 covers 15 residues. The germline V gene has CDR1 SGDLS and CDR2 YYNGEE. The DNA for the CDR3 is TGTGCCAGCAGCGTAGCCGGGCTCCCTAACTACGAGCAGTACTTC. This encodes CASSVAGLPNYEQYF.

The chain carries TRBV13 and TRBJ2-7, with D possibly matching TRBD1 (6 bases). V was trimmed by 1 base and J by 6 bases, leaving 13 bases between them. In germline, CDR1 is PRHDT, CDR2 FYEKMQ (reference sequence). CDR3 length: 14 residues. CDR3 sequence: CASSLAGVPREQYF. The CDR3 bases are TGTGCCAGCAGCTTAGCAGGGGTCCCTCGCGAGCAGTACTTC.

This clone was seen just once. The V call is TRBV9, the J call TRBJ2-7; 8 nucleotides agree with TRBD2. V lost 4 bases to trimming and J lost 0 bases; unmatched junction nucleotides: 6. The CDR3 covers 15 residues. Germline CDR1 is SGDLS and CDR2 is YYNGEE. CDR3 region: CASSQGLDHSYEQYF. The CDR3, as DNA: TGTGCCAGCAGCCAGGGACTAGACCACTCCTACGAGCAGTACTTC.

This sequence joins TRBV4-3 and TRBJ2-3; no clear D. The CDR3 has 15 amino acids. Germline V gene sequence: CDR1 LGHNA, CDR2 YSLEER. Trimming pared 0 bases from V and 2 bases from J, leaving 9 bases between. As DNA, the CDR3 is TGCGCCAGCAGCCAAGAATTAGGTTACACAGATACGCAGTATTTT. Translation: CASSQELGYTDTQYF.

The chain is built from TRBV5-3 and TRBJ1-5; tentative D call: TRBD1 (5 bases). Being an ORF, TRBV5-3 has a function that is uncertain. CDR3 size: 14 residues. With 6 bases removed from V and 5 bases from J, the gap between germline ends came to 15 bases. CDR3 sequence reads: CARTYGGADQPQHF. CDR3 bases: TGTGCCAGAACCTACGGGGGTGCCGATCAGCCCCAGCATTTT.

The chain recombines TRBV4-1 with TRBJ2-2, with D perhaps TRBD1 (6 bases). Germline values: CDR1 MGHRA, CDR2 YSYEKL. The V end was cut by 2 bases, the J end by 0 bases, with 13 bases between. The CDR3 consists of 17 residues. The chain's CDR3 is CASSQLGQTANTGELFF. In DNA, the CDR3 is TGCGCCAGCAGCCAATTAGGACAGACGGCGAACACCGGGGAGCTGTTTTTT.

The chain employs TRBV9 and TRBJ1-3; no clear D. Per the germline V gene, CDR1 is SGDLS and CDR2 is YYNGEE. This CDR3 has 15 amino acids. V was cut by 3 bases and J by 0 bases, with 10 bases left in between. The chain's CDR3 is CASSGAGLSGNTIYF. The DNA of the CDR3 is TGTGCCAGCAGCGGAGCTGGGCTCTCTGGAAACACCATATATTTT.

The V call is TRBV30, the J call TRBJ1-2, with TRBD1 matching over 7 bases. This CDR3 contains 14 residues. Germline lookup yields CDR1 GTSNPN and CDR2 SVGIG (reference sequence). V dropped 2 bases and J dropped 8; count of bases not matched to a gene: 11. This CDR3 is CAWSYGTVVGGYTF. The CDR3 DNA sequence: TGTGCCTGGAGTTACGGGACAGTTGTCGGCGGCTACACCTTC.

The DNA of the CDR3 is TGTGCCAGCCACTATGGCCCTTTCCCCTACAATGAGCAGTTCTTC. Translated: CASHYGPFPYNEQFF. V is TRBV6-5 and J is TRBJ2-1; D call uncertain. CDR1 and CDR2 from the germline V gene are MNHEY and SVGAGI. Trimming took off 8 bases at V and 2 bases at J, with 16 bases between the two ends. There are 15 residues in the CDR3.